What follows are 2 T cell receptor beta chains derived from one specimen sequenced in a study of blood T cell repertoires in COVID-19. The table came from immunoSEQ multiplex PCR; TCRdb's copy has only in-frame clones and leaves some out. The repertoire holds 40,000 or so clones, about nine tenths seen once, with more than 13% in the top ten. Sample: peripheral blood. These TCRs come from a human donor in a cohort sampled during active COVID-19.

V usage is TRBV30 and J usage is TRBJ1-5, with a possible D match to TRBD1 (6 bases). Trimming cost V 1 base and J 5 bases, with 6 bases left between them. Germline V gene lookup returns CDR1 GTSNPN and CDR2 SVGIG (reference sequence). The CDR3 extends over 12 amino acids. The CDR3 region has the DNA TGTGCCTGGAGTGAGGGGGATCAGCCCCAGCATTTT. As protein: CAWSEGDQPQHF.

This clone has more than one count but fewer than ten. The rearrangement links TRBV7-5 to TRBJ2-3; the table's D call, TRBD2, was not checked against the DNA. TRBV7-5 is labeled a pseudogene. This CDR3 spans 14 amino acids. The CDR3 reads CARSRRDCTDTQYF. CDR3 DNA sequence: TGTGCCAGAAGCCGAAGGGACTGCACAGATACGCAGTATTTT.